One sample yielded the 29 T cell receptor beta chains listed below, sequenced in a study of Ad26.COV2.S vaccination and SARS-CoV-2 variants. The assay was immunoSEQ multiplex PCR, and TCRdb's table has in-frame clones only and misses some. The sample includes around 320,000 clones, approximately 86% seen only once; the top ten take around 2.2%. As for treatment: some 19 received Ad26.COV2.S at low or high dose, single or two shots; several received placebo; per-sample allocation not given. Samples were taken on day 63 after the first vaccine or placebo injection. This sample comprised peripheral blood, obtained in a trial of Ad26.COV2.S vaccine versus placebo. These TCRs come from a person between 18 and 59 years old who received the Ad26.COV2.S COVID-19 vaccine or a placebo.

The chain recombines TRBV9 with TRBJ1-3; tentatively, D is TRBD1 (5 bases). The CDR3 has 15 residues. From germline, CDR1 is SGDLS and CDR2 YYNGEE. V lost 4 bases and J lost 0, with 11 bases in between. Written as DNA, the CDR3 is TGTGCCAGCAGCACCCAGGGTATCTCTGGAAACACCATATATTTT. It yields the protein CASSTQGISGNTIYF.

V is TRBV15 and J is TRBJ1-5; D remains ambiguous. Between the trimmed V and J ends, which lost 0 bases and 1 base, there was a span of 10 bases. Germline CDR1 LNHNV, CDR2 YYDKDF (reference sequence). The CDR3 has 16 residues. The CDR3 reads CATSRDFSKSNQPQHF. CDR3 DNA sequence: TGTGCCACCAGCAGAGATTTTTCCAAGAGCAATCAGCCCCAGCATTTT.

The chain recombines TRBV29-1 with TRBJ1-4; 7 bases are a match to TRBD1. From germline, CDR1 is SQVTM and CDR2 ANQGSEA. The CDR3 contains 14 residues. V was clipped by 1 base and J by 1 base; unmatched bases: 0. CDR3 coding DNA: TGCAGCGTTGAAGGACAGGGAACTAATGAAAAACTGTTTTTT. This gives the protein CSVEGQGTNEKLFF.

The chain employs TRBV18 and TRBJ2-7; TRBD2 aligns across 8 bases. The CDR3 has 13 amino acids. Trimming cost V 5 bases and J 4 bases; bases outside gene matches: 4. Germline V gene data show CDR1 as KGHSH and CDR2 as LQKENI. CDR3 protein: CASSRGTSYEQYF. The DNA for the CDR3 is TGTGCCAGCTCAAGAGGGACTAGTTACGAGCAGTACTTC. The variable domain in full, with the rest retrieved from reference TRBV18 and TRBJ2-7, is NAGVMQNPRHLVRRRGQEARLRCSPMKGHSHVYWYRQLPEEGLKFMVYLQKENIIDESGMPKERFSAEFPKEGPSILRIQQVVRGDSAAYFCASSRGTSYEQYFGPGTRLTVT.

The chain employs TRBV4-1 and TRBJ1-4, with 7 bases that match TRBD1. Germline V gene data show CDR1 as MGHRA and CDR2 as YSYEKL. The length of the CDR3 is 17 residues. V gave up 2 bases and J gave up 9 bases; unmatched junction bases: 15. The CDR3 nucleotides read TGCGCCAGCAGCCAATCCCTCCGAGGGGGCGGTGGGCAAAAACTGTTTTTT. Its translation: CASSQSLRGGGGQKLFF.

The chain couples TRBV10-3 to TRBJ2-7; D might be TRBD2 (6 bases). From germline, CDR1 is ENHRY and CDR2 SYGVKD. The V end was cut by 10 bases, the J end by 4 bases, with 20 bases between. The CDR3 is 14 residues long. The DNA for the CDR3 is TGTGCCACCGAATTGGCAAGGGGAGGATACGAGCAGTACTTC. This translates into CATELARGGYEQYF.

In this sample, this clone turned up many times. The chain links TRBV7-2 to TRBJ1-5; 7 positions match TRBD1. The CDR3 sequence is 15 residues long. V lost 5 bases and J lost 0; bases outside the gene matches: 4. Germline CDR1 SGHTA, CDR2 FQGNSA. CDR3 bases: TGTGCCAGCAGCACGGGGGACAGTAGCAATCAGCCCCAGCATTTT. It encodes CASSTGDSSNQPQHF.

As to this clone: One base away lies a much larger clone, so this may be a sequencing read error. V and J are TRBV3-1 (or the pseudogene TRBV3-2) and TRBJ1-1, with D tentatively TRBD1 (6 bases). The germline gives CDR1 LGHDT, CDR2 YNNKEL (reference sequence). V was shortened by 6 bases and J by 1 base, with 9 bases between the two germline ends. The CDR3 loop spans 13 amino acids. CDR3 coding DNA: TGTGCCAGCAGTTCACAGGGGAACACTGAAGCTTTCTTT. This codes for CASSSQGNTEAFF.

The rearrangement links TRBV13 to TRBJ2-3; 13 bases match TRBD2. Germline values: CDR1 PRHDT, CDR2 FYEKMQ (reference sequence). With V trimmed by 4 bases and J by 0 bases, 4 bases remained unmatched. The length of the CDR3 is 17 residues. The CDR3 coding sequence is TGTGCCAGCAGCTCGGGACTAGCGGGGCCTAGCACAGATACGCAGTATTTT. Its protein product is CASSSGLAGPSTDTQYF.

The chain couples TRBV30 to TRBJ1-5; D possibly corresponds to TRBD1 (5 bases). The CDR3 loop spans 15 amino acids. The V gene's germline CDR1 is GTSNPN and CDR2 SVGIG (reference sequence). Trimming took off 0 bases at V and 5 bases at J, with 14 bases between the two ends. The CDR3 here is CAWSVSSGFHQPQHF. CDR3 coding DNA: TGTGCCTGGAGTGTGTCCTCAGGGTTCCATCAGCCCCAGCATTTT.

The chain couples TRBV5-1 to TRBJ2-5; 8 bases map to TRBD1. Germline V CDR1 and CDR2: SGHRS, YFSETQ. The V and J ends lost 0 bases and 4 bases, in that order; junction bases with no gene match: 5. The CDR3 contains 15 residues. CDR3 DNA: TGCGCCAGCAGCTTGGATGGACAGGGCGGAGAGACCCAGTACTTC. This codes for CASSLDGQGGETQYF.

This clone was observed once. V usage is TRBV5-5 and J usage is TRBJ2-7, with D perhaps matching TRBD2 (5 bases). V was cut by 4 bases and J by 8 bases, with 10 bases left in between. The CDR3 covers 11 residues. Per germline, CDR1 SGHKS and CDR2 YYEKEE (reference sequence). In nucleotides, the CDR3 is TGTGCCAGCAGCCTCGGGAACCAGCAGTACTTC. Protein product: CASSLGNQQYF.

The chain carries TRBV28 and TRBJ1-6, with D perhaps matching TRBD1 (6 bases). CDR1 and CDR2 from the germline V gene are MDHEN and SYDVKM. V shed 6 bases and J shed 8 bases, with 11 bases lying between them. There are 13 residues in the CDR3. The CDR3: CASSADSYSPLHF. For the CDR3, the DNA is TGTGCCAGCAGCGCGGACAGTTATTCACCCCTCCACTTT.

CDR3 DNA: TGTGCCAGCAGTGCGCCGGGGACACCGAGGGGCACTGAAGCTTTCTTT. It specifies CASSAPGTPRGTEAFF. The chain has TRBV25-1 and TRBJ1-1; tentatively, D is TRBD1 (6 bases). The CDR3 has 16 amino acids. Trimming removed 4 bases at V and 4 bases at J, with 19 bases between. Germline CDR1 reads MGHDK; CDR2 reads SYGVNS.

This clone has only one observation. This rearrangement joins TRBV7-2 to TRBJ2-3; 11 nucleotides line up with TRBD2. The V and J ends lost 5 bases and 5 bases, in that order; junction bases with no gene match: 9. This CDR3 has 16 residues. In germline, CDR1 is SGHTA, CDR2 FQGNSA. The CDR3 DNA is TGTGCCAGCAGCCAAAGGTTAGCGGGGGGGCAAGATACGCAGTATTTT. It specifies CASSQRLAGGQDTQYF.

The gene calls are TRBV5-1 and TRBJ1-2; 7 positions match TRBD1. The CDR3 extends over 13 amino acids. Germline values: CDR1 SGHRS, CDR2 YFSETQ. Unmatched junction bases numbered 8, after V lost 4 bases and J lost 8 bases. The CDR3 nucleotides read TGCGCCAGCAGCCCTCAGGGGGGTCGGGGCTACACCTTC. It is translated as CASSPQGGRGYTF.

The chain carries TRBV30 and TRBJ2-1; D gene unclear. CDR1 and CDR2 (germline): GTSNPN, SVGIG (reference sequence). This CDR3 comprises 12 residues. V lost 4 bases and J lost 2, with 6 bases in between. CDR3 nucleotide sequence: TGTGCCTGGAAAGTCGCCTACAATGAGCAGTTCTTC. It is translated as CAWKVAYNEQFF.

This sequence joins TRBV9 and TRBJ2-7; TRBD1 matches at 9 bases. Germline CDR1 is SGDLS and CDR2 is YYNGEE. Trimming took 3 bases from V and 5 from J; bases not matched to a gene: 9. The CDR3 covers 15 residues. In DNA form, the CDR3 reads TGTGCCAGCAGCGCCCTCACAGGGGGCGGGGACGAGCAGTACTTC. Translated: CASSALTGGGDEQYF.

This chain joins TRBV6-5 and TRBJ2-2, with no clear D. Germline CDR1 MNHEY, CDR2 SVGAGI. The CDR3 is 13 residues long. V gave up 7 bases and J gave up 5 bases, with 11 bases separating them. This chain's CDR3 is CASTTGLTGELFF. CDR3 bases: TGTGCCAGCACTACCGGCCTAACCGGGGAGCTGTTTTTT.

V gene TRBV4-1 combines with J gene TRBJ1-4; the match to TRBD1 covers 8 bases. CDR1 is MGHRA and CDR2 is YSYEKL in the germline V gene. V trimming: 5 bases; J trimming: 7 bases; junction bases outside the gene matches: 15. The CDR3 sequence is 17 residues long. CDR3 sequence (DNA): TGCGCCAGCAGCACACAGGGGGGCGCGGTTGGTCCTGAAAAACTGTTTTTT. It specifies CASSTQGGAVGPEKLFF.

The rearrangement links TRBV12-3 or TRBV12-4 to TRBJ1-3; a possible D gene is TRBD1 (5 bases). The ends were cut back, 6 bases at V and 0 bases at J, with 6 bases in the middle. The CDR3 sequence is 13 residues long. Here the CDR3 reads CASSQGSGNTIYF. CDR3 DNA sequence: TGTGCCAGCAGCCAGGGCTCTGGAAACACCATATATTTT.

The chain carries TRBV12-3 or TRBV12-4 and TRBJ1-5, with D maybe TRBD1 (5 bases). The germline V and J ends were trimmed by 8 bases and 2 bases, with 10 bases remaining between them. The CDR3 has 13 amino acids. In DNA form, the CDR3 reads TGTGCCAGCCTTGAAGGGGGCAATCAGCCCCAGCATTTT. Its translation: CASLEGGNQPQHF.

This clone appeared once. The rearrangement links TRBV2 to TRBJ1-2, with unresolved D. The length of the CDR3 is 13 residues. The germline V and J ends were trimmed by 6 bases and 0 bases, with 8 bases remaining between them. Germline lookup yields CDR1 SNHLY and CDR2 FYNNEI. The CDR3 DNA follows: TGTGCCAGCAGCGTAACTACTAACTATGGCTACACCTTC. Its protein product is CASSVTTNYGYTF.

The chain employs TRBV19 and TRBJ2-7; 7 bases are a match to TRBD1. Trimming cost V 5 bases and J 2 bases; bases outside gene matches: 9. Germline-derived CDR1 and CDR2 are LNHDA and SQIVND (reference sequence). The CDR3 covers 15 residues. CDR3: CASSVGTDLTYEQYF. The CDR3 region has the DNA TGTGCCAGTAGTGTCGGGACAGATTTAACCTACGAGCAGTACTTC.

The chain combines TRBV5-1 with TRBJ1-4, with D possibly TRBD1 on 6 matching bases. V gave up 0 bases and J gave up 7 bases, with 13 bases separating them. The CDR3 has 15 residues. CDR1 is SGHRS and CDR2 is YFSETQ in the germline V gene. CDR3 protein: CASSLGDTGGEKLFF. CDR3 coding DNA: TGCGCCAGCAGCTTGGGGGACACAGGAGGTGAAAAACTGTTTTTT.

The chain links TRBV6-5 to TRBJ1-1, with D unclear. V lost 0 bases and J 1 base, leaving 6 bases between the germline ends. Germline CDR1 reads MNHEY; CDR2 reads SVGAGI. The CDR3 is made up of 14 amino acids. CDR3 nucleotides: TGTGCCAGCAGTTACTCGAGGAAGAACACTGAAGCTTTCTTT. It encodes CASSYSRKNTEAFF.

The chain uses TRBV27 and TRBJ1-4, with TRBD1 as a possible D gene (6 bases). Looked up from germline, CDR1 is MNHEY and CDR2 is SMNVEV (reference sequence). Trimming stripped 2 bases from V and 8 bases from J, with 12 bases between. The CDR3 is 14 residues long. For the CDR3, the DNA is TGTGCCAGCAGTTTAGTAGGGGGAGTCGAAAAACTGTTTTTT. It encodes CASSLVGGVEKLFF.

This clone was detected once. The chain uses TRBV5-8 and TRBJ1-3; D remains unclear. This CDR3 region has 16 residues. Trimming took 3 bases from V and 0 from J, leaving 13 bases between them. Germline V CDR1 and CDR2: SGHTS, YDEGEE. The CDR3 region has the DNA TGTGCCAGCAGCTCTCGGTCCGGGCTCTCTGGAAACACCATATATTTT. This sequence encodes CASSSRSGLSGNTIYF. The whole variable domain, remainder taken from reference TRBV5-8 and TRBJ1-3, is EAGVTQSPTHLIKTRGQQATLRCSPISGHTSVYWYQQALGLGLQFLLWYDEGEERNRGNFPPRFSGRQFPNYSSELNVNALELEDSALYLCASSSRSGLSGNTIYFGEGSWLTVV.

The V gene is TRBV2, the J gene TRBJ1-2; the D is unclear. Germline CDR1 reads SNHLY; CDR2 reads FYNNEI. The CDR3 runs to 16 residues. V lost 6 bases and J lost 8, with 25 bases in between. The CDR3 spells CASREGTVGLTRGYTF. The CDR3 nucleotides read TGTGCCAGCAGGGAGGGAACCGTGGGATTAACTAGGGGCTACACCTTC.